The source of this T cell receptor beta chain is a study of chemoradiotherapy in HPV16-positive cancers. The CDR3 length is 14 residues. Trimming removed 6 bases from V and 0 bases from J; junction bases left unmatched: 8. From germline, CDR1 is GTSNPN and CDR2 SVGIG (reference sequence). Generated by immunoSEQ multiplex PCR, the TCRdb table keeps only in-frame clones and is missing some. This table holds roughly 6,200 clones, 65% to 90% found once. The V and J genes are TRBV30 and TRBJ2-7; 7 nucleotides agree with TRBD1. The TCR comes from a human donor with HPV-associated anogenital cancer. The starting material was tumor tissue, obtained from a patient who underwent chemoradiotherapy. The CDR3 DNA sequence: TGTGCCTGCCCGACAGGGAAGAGCTCCTACGAGCAGTACTTC. Its protein is CACPTGKSSYEQYF.